This T cell receptor beta chain emerged from a study of blood T cell repertoires in COVID-19. Study-wide background: The study drew acute and convalescent COVID-19 samples from the United States, Italy and Spain. Sources were T cells, B-cell-depleted T cells, or PBMCs; the material itself was cDNA or gDNA.

The authors' processing: Reference gene primer amplification in the assay estimated nucleated cell counts. Clones were read by immunoSEQ multiplex PCR, and TCRdb kept only the in-frame ones, dropping some. The D gene and trimming were derived from the DNA, and the V and J assignments and clone size from that table. The sample has about 160,000 clones, around 80% seen once. Looked up from germline, CDR1 is SGHTA and CDR2 is FQGNSA. This CDR3 region has 12 residues. Trimming removed 3 bases at V and 5 bases at J, with 7 bases between. This clone came up once. This chain links TRBV7-2 with TRBJ2-5; D is uncertain. Sequenced: peripheral blood. The receptor was derived from a woman over 75 with active or convalescent COVID-19. CDR3 region: CASSLSAETQYF. The CDR3 DNA follows: TGTGCCAGCAGCTTGAGCGCCGAGACCCAGTACTTC. The entire variable domain, with the rest obtained from reference TRBV7-2 and TRBJ2-5, is as follows: GAGVSQSPSNKVTEKGKDVELRCDPISGHTALYWYRQSLGQGLEFLIYFQGNSAPDKSGLPSDRFSAERTGGSVSTLTIQRTQQEDSAVYLCASSLSAETQYFGPGTRLLVL.